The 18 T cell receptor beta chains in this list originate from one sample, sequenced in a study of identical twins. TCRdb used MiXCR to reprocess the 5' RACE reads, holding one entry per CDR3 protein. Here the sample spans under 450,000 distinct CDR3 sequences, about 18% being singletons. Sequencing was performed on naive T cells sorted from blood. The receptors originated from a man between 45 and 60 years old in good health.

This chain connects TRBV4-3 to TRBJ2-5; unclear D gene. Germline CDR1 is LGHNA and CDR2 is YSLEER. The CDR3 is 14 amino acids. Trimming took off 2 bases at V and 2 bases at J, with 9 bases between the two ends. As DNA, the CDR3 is TGCGCCAGCAGCCAAATGTCAGGTCAAGAGACCCAGTACTTC. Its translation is CASSQMSGQETQYF.

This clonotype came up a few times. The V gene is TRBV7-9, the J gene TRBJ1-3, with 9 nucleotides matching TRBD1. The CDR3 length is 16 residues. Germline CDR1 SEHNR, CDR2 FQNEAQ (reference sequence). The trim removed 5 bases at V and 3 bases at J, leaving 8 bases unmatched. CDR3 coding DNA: TGTGCCAGCAGCGACCCGGGACAGGGCCATGGAAACACCATATATTTT. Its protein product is CASSDPGQGHGNTIYF.

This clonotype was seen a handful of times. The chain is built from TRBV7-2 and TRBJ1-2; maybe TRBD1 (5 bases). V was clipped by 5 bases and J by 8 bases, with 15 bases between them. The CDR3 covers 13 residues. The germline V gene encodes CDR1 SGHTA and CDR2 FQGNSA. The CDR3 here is CASSRDHRTGYTF. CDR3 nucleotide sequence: TGTGCCAGCAGCCGAGACCACCGGACAGGCTACACCTTC.

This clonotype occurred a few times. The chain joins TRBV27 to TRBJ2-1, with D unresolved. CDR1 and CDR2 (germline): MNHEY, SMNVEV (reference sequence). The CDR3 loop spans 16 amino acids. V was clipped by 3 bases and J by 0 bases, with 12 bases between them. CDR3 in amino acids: CASSFSTLSSYNEQFF. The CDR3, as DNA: TGTGCCAGCAGTTTTTCGACATTGAGCTCCTACAATGAGCAGTTCTTC.

The CDR3 region is CASSYGLGLEPGNTIYF. In DNA form, the CDR3 reads TGTGCCAGCAGTTACGGTCTGGGGTTGGAGCCTGGAAACACCATATATTTT. J is TRBJ1-3 and V is TRBV6-2 or TRBV6-3, with D unresolved. Deletions cut 2 bases from V and 2 bases from J, with 16 bases between. This CDR3 has 17 amino acids. Germline V gene sequence: CDR1 MNHEY, CDR2 SVGEGT.

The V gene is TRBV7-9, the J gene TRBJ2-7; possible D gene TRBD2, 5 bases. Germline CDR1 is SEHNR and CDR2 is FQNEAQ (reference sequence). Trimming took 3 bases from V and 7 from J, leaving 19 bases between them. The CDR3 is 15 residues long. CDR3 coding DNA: TGTGCCAGCAGCTTTTACTCCGACTACTCGGGAGAGCAGTACTTC. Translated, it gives CASSFYSDYSGEQYF.

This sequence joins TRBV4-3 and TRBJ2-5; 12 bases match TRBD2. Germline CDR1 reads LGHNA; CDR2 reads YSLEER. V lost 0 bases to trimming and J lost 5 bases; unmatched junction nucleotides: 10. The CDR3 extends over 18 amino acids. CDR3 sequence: CASSQDITSGGQGETQYF. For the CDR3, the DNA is TGCGCCAGCAGCCAAGATATCACTAGCGGGGGGCAGGGGGAGACCCAGTACTTC.

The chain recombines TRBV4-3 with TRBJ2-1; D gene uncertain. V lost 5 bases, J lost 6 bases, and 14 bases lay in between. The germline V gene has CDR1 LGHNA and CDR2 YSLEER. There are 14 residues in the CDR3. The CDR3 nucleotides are TGCGCCAGCAGCTTAAATTTGGGCGCCAATGAGCAGTTCTTC. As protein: CASSLNLGANEQFF.

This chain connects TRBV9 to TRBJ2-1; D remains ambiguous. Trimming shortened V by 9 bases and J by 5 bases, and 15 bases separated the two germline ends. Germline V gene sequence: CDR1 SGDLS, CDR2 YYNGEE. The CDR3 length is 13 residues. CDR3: CATSTSYDNEQFF. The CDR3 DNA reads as TGTGCCACCTCTACGAGCTACGACAATGAGCAGTTCTTC.

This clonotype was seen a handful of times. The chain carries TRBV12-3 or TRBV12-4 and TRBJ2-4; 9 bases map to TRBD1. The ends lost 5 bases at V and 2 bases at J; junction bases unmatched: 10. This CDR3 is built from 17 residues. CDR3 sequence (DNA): TGTGCCAGCAGTGCCGGGACAGGGAGGGGGACCAAAAACATTCAGTACTTC. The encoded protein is CASSAGTGRGTKNIQYF.

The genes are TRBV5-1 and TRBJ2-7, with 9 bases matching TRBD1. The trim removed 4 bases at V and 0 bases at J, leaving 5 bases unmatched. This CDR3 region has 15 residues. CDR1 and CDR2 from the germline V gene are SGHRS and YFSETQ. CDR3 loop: CASSVTGGLSYEQYF. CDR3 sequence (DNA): TGCGCCAGCAGCGTAACAGGGGGCCTCTCCTACGAGCAGTACTTC.

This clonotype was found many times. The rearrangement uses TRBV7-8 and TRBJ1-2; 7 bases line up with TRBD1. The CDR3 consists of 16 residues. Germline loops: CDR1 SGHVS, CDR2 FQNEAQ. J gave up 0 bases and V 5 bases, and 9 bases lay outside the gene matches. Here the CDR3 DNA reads TGTGCCAGCAGCCGTTCGGACAGGCGGACTAACTATGGCTACACCTTC. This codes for CASSRSDRRTNYGYTF.

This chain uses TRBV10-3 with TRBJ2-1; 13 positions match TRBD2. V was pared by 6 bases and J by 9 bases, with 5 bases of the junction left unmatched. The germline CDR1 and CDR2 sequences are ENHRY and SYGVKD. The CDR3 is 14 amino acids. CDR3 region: CAISTSGRATEQFF. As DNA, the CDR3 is TGTGCCATCAGCACTAGCGGGAGGGCCACTGAGCAGTTCTTC.

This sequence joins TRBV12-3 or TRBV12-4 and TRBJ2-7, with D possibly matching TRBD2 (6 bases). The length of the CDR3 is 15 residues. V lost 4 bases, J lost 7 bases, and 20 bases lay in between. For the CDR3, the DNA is TGTGCCAGCAGTTCGCCGGGACTCGGGGCCGAGGAGCAGTACTTC. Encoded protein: CASSSPGLGAEEQYF.

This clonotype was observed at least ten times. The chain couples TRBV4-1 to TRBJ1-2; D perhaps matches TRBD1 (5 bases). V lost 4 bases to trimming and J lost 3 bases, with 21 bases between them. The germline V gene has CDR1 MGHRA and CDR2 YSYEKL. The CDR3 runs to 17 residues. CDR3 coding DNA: TGCGCCAGCAGCCTTCTGGCAGGGTTAACCCGGGACTATGGCTACACCTTC. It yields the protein CASSLLAGLTRDYGYTF.

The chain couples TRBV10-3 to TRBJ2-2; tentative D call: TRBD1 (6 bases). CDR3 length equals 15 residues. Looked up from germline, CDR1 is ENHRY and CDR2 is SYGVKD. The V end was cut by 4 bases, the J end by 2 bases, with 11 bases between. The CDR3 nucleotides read TGTGCCATCAGTGGGGGGACACGCAACACCGGGGAGCTGTTTTTT. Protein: CAISGGTRNTGELFF.

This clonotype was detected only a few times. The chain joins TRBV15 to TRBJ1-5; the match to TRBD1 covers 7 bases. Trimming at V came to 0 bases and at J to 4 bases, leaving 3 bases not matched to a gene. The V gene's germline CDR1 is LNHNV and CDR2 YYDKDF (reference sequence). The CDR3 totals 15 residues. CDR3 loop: CATSRDATGNQPQHF. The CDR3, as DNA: TGTGCCACCAGCAGAGACGCGACAGGGAATCAGCCCCAGCATTTT.

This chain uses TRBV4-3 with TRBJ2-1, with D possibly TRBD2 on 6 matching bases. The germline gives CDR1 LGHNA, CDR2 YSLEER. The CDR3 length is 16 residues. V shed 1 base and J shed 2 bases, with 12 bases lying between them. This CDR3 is CASSQGVWGAYNEQFF. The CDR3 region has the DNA TGCGCCAGCAGCCAAGGGGTTTGGGGGGCCTACAATGAGCAGTTCTTC.